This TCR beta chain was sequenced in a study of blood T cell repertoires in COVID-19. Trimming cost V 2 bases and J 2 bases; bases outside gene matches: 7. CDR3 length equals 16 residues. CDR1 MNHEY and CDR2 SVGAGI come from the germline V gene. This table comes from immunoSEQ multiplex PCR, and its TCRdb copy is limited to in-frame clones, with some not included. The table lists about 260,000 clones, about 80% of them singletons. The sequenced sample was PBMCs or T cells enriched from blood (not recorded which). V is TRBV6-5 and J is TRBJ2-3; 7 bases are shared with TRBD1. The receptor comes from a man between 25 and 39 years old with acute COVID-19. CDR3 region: CASSYLPTGTTDTQYF. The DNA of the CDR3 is TGTGCCAGCAGTTACCTTCCGACAGGGACCACAGATACGCAGTATTTT.